The clone carrying this T cell receptor (beta chain) was counted only a few times. Its specificity is unknown. The protocol was immunoSEQ multiplex PCR, while the TCRdb copy is restricted to in-frame clones and leaves out a portion. The table lists approximately 82,000 clones, 92% of them singletons. This CDR3 has 14 residues. V gave up 0 bases and J gave up 5 bases, with 11 bases separating them. Per the germline V gene, CDR1 is SGHRS and CDR2 is YFSETQ. This sample is drawn from a study of T cell responses to AZD1222 COVID-19 vaccine. Broader study findings: Recipients of AZD1222 seropositive at baseline numbered only 5 or 6.

J is TRBJ2-5 and V is TRBV5-1; D may match TRBD1 or TRBD2 (6 bases each). The sample was peripheral blood, taken 28 days after the second AZD1222 dose. The TCR sequence derives from an adult who received the AZD1222 COVID-19 vaccine. The CDR3 DNA reads as TGCGCCAGCAGCTTGGCAGGGGCGGGGGAGACCCAGTACTTC. Its translation: CASSLAGAGETQYF.